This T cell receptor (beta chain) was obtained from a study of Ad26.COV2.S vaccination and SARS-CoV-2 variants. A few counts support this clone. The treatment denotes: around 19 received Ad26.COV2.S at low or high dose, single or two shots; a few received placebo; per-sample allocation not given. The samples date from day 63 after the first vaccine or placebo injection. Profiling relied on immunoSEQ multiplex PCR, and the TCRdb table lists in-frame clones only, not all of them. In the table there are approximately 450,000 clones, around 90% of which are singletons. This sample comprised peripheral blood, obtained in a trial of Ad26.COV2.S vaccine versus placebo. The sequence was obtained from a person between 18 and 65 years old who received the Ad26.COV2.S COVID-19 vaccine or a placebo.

The CDR3 DNA is TGTGCCAGCAGCTTAGCCCAGGGCCCGGAGACCCAGTACTTC. Translating it yields CASSLAQGPETQYF. The chain joins TRBV7-7 to TRBJ2-5; possibly TRBD1 for D (5 bases). The length of the CDR3 is 14 residues. The germline V gene has CDR1 SSHAT and CDR2 FNYEAQ (reference sequence). Trimming pared 0 bases from V and 5 bases from J, leaving 10 bases between.